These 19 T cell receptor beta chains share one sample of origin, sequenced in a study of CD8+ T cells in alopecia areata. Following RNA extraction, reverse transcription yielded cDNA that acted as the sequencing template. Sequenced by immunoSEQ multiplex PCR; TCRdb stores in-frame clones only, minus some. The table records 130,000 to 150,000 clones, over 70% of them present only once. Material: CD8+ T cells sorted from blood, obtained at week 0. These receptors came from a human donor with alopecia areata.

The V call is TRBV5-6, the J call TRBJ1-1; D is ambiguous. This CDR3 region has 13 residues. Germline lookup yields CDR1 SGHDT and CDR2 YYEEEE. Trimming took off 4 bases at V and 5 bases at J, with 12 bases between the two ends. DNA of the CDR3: TGTGCCAGCAGCATGGAGGTGGGGACTGAAGCTTTCTTT. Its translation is CASSMEVGTEAFF. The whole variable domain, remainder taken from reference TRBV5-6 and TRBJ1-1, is DAGVTQSPTHLIKTRGQQVTLRCSPKSGHDTVSWYQQALGQGPQFIFQYYEEEERQRGNFPDRFSGHQFPNYSSELNVNALLLGDSALYLCASSMEVGTEAFFGQGTRLTVV.

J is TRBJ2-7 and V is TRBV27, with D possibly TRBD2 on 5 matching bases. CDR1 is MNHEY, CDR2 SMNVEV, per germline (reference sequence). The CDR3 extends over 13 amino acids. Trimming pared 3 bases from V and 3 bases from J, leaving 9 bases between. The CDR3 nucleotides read TGTGCCAGCAGTTTTGGAGGCAACTACGAGCAGTACTTC. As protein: CASSFGGNYEQYF.

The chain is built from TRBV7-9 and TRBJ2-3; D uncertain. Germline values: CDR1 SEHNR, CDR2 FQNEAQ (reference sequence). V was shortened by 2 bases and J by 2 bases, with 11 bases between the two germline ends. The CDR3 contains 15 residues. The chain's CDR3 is CASSLILQPTDTQYF. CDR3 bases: TGTGCCAGCAGCTTAATCCTGCAGCCCACAGATACGCAGTATTTT.

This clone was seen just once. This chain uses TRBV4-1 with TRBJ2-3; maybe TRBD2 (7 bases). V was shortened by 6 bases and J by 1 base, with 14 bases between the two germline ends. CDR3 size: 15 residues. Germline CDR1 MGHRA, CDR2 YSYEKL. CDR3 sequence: CASRLIGGRTDTQYF. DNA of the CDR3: TGCGCCAGCAGGTTAATCGGGGGGCGCACAGATACGCAGTATTTT.

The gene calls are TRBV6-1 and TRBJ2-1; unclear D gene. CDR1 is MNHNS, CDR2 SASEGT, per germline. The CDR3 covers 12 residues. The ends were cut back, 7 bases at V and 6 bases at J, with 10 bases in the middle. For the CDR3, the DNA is TGTGCCAGCACCACGGATCTCAATGAGCAGTTCTTC. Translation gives CASTTDLNEQFF.

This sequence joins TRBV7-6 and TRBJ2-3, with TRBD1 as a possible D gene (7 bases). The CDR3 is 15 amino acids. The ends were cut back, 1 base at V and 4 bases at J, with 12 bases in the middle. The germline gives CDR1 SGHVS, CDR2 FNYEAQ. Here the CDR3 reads CASSLGGGGADTQYF. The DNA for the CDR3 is TGTGCCAGCAGCTTAGGAGGAGGGGGCGCAGATACGCAGTATTTT.

CDR3 sequence reads: CAWGTSGRGELFF. The DNA of the CDR3 is TGTGCCTGGGGGACTAGCGGGAGAGGGGAGCTGTTTTTT. The rearrangement links TRBV30 to TRBJ2-2; 14 bases map to TRBD2. The CDR3 covers 13 residues. Germline V gives CDR1 GTSNPN, CDR2 SVGIG (reference sequence). V shed 5 bases, J shed 8 bases, and the junction held 1 base outside the gene matches.

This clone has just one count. The CDR3 protein is CASSVGGQGASGYTF. CDR3 DNA: TGTGCCAGCAGCGTAGGAGGACAGGGGGCCTCTGGCTACACCTTC. The rearrangement joins TRBV9 to TRBJ1-2; 11 bases line up with TRBD1. This CDR3 comprises 15 residues. Germline V gene lookup returns CDR1 SGDLS and CDR2 YYNGEE. J gave up 7 bases and V 0 bases, and 5 bases lay outside the gene matches.

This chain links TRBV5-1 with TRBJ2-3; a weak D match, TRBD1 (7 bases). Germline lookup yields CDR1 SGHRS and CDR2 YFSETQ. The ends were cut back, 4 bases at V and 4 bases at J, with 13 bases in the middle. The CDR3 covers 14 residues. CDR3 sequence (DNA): TGCGCCAGCAGCACAACAGGGGAGGCAGATACGCAGTATTTT. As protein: CASSTTGEADTQYF. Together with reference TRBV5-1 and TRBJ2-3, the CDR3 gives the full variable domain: KAGVTQTPRYLIKTRGQQVTLSCSPISGHRSVSWYQQTPGQGLQFLFEYFSETQRNKGNFPGRFSGRQFSNSRSEMNVSTLELGDSALYLCASSTTGEADTQYFGPGTRLTVL.

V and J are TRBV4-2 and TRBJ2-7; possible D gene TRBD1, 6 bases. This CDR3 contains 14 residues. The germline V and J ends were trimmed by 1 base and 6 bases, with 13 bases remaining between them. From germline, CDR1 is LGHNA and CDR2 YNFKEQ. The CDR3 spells CASSQVDGGGEQYF. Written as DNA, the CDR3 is TGTGCCAGCAGCCAAGTTGATGGGGGCGGCGAGCAGTACTTC.

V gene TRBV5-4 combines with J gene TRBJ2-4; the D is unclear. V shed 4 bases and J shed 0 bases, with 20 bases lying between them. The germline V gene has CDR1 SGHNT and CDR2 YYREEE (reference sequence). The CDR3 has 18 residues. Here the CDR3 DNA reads TGTGCCAGCAGCCAAGATATTTGGGCGGCGATAGCCAAAAACATTCAGTACTTC. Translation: CASSQDIWAAIAKNIQYF. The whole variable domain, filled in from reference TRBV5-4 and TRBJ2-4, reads ETGVTQSPTHLIKTRGQQVTLRCSSQSGHNTVSWYQQALGQGPQFIFQYYREEENGRGNFPPRFSGLQFPNYSSELNVNALELDDSALYLCASSQDIWAAIAKNIQYFGAGTRLSVL.

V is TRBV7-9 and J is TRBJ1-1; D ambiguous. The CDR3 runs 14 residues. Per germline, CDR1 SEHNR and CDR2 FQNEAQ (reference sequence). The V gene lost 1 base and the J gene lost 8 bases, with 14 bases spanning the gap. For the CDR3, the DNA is TGTGCCAGCAGCTTAGAAAGATACCCCGAGGAAGCTTTCTTT. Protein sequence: CASSLERYPEEAFF.

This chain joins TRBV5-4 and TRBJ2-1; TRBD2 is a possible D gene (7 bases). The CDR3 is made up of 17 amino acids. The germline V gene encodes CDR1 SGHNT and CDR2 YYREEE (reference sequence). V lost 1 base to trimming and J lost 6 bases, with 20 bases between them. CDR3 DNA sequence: TGTGCCAGCAGCTTGTGGGGGGAGAACAGGGAGGGCAATGAGCAGTTCTTC. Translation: CASSLWGENREGNEQFF.

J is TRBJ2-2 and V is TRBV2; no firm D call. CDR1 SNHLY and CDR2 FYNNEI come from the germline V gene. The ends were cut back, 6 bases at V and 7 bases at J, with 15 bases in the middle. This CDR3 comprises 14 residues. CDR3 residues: CASRASQRIGELFF. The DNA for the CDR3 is TGTGCCAGCAGGGCGAGCCAGAGGATCGGGGAGCTGTTTTTT.

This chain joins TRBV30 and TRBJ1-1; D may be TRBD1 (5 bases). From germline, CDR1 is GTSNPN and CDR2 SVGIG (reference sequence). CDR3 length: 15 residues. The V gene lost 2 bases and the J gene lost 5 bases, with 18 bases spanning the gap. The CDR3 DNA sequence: TGTGCCTGGAGTCCGAACAGAGAAGGGGAGACTGAAGCTTTCTTT. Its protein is CAWSPNREGETEAFF.

In DNA, the CDR3 is TGTGCCAGCAGCTCCGGGACCATGGCTGAAGCTTTCTTT. Protein product: CASSSGTMAEAFF. The gene calls are TRBV11-2 and TRBJ1-1; possible D gene TRBD1, 5 bases. This CDR3 is 13 amino acids long. Trimming left V 4 bases short and J 6 bases short, with 12 bases between. Germline CDR1 reads SGHAT; CDR2 reads FQNNGV.

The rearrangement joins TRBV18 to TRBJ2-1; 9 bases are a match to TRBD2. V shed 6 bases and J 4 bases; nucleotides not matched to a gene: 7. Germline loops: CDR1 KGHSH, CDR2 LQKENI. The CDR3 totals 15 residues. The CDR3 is CASSLLAGEYNEQFF. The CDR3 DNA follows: TGTGCCAGCTCTCTGTTAGCGGGAGAATACAATGAGCAGTTCTTC. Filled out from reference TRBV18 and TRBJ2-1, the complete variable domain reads NAGVMQNPRHLVRRRGQEARLRCSPMKGHSHVYWYRQLPEEGLKFMVYLQKENIIDESGMPKERFSAEFPKEGPSILRIQQVVRGDSAAYFCASSLLAGEYNEQFFGPGTRLTVL.

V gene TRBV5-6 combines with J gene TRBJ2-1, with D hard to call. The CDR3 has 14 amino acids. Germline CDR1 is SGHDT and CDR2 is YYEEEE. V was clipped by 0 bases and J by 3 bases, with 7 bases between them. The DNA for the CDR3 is TGTGCCAGCAGCTTGGCCACTAACTACAATGAGCAGTTCTTC. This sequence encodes CASSLATNYNEQFF. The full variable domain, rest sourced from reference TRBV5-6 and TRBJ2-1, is DAGVTQSPTHLIKTRGQQVTLRCSPKSGHDTVSWYQQALGQGPQFIFQYYEEEERQRGNFPDRFSGHQFPNYSSELNVNALLLGDSALYLCASSLATNYNEQFFGPGTRLTVL.

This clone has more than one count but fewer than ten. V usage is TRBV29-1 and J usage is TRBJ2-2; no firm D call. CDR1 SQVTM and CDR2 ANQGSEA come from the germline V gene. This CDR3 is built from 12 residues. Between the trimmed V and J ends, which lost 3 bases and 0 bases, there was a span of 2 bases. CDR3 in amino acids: CSVDPNTGELFF. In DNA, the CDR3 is TGCAGCGTTGACCCGAACACCGGGGAGCTGTTTTTT.